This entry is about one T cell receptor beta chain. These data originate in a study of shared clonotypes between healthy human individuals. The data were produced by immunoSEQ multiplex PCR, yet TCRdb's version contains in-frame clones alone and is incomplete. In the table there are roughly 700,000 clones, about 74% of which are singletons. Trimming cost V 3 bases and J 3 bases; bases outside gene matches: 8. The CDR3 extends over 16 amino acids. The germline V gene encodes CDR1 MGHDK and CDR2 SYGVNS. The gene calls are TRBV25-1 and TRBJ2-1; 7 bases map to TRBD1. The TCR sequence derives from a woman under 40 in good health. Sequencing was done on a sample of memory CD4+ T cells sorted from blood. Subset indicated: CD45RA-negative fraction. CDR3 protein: CASSDINDRVYNEQFF. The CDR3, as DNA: TGTGCCAGCAGTGACATTAACGACAGGGTCTACAATGAGCAGTTCTTC.